This entry concerns a single T cell receptor (beta chain). Its antigen remains unidentified. This sample includes further DNA sequences coding for the same CDR3. This sample is drawn from a study of cytomegalovirus exposure and HLA in healthy donors. The CDR3 loop spans 15 amino acids. Germline CDR1 is KGHSH and CDR2 is LQKENI. V was pared by 3 bases and J by 0 bases, with 3 bases of the junction left unmatched. Points from the study as a whole: According to a later analysis, TCR clusters from the first cohort tended to co-occur in the 120 or so validation repertoires. Researchers catalogued under 200 TCR beta chains as cytomegalovirus-associated. Accounts indicate the classifier identified cytomegalovirus status with strong specificity and sensitivity.

The assay was immunoSEQ multiplex PCR, and TCRdb's table has in-frame clones only and misses some. The top ten hold approximately 3.5% of the sample, which has approximately 76,000 clones, around 94% seen once. The V call is TRBV18, the J call TRBJ2-7, with 9 nucleotides matching TRBD1. This receptor was identified in a woman younger than 35 in good health and CMV-seropositive. Sample: PBMCs. The CDR3 region has the DNA TGTGCCAGCTCACCCGGGACAGGGAGCTCCTACGAGCAGTACTTC. Translating gives CASSPGTGSSYEQYF.